These 9 T cell receptor beta chains share one sample of origin, sequenced in a study of T cells in Graves' hyperthyroidism and ophthalmopathy. What was amplified from RNA transcripts were TCR beta CDR3 regions. The TCR CDR3 was amplified in a first-round RT-PCR using the HTBI primer set. TCRdb re-derived calls from the multiplex PCR reads in MiXCR, one entry per CDR3 protein. There are 340,000 or so distinct CDR3 sequences in the sample; roughly 18% occur only once, and about 53% lies in the top ten. The sequenced sample consisted of blood. These receptor sequences come from a woman aged 45 to 65 with Graves' hyperthyroidism.

This clonotype was seen many times. V is TRBV3-1 and J is TRBJ1-6, with 7 bases lining up with TRBD1. V trimming: 6 bases; J trimming: 9 bases; junction bases outside the gene matches: 11. CDR3 length: 15 residues. Per germline, CDR1 LGHDT and CDR2 YNNKEL (reference sequence). The CDR3 is CASRSGDRVSSPLHF. The DNA for the CDR3 is TGTGCCAGCAGGTCCGGCGACAGGGTTAGTTCACCCCTCCACTTT.

The chain couples TRBV20-1 to TRBJ2-7, with D unresolved. The CDR3 spans 14 residues. Germline CDR1 DFQATT, CDR2 SNEGSKA (reference sequence). Trimming pared 6 bases from V and 2 bases from J, leaving 17 bases between. This CDR3 is CSALGVRNPYEQYF. Written as DNA, the CDR3 is TGCAGTGCCCTTGGGGTCCGAAACCCCTACGAGCAGTACTTC.

V usage is TRBV7-9 and J usage is TRBJ2-7, with D maybe TRBD1 (5 bases). CDR1 SEHNR and CDR2 FQNEAQ come from the germline V gene (reference sequence). Deletions cut 8 bases from V and 4 bases from J, with 15 bases between. This CDR3 region has 13 residues. The DNA of the CDR3 is TGTGCCAGCTCCGGCGACAGTCGGTACGAGCAGTACTTC. Translating gives CASSGDSRYEQYF.

This clonotype was seen ten or more times. The chain recombines TRBV6-1 with TRBJ1-3; TRBD1 matches 7 bases. Losses at the gene ends were 5 bases for V and 1 base for J; bases not matched to a gene: 2. Germline CDR1 reads MNHNS; CDR2 reads SASEGT. The CDR3 contains 14 residues. The CDR3 nucleotides are TGTGCCAGCAGTTTGACAGGGTCTGGAAACACCATATATTTT. Amino acid sequence: CASSLTGSGNTIYF.

In its sample, this clonotype was seen a few times. This rearrangement joins TRBV20-1 to TRBJ1-1; D is unclear. CDR3 length equals 13 residues. Looked up from germline, CDR1 is DFQATT and CDR2 is SNEGSKA (reference sequence). The V and J ends lost 7 bases and 1 base respectively, with 13 bases between them. The CDR3 is CSVFGLQNTEAFF. DNA for the CDR3: TGCAGTGTTTTTGGACTCCAGAACACTGAAGCTTTCTTT.

Only a few counts were recorded for this clonotype. This chain uses TRBV27 with TRBJ2-2; 7 positions agree with TRBD1. Germline V lookup: CDR1 MNHEY, CDR2 SMNVEV (reference sequence). Trimming removed 3 bases from V and 2 bases from J; junction bases left unmatched: 9. This CDR3 is 17 amino acids long. CDR3 in amino acids: CASSFRQGPLNTGELFF. CDR3 in DNA: TGTGCCAGCAGTTTTCGACAGGGCCCCCTTAACACCGGGGAGCTGTTTTTT.

Here the CDR3 reads CASSLDIPGPDTQYF. The CDR3 coding sequence is TGCGCCAGCAGTCTCGATATACCAGGGCCAGATACGCAGTATTTT. The chain joins TRBV4-1 to TRBJ2-3; weak D call: TRBD1 (5 bases). The length of the CDR3 is 15 residues. The V and J ends lost 6 bases and 4 bases respectively, with 17 bases between them. CDR1 and CDR2 (germline): MGHRA, YSYEKL.

The chain has TRBV6-1 and TRBJ2-1; tentative D call: TRBD1 (5 bases). The length of the CDR3 is 13 residues. With 2 bases removed from V and 10 bases from J, the gap between germline ends came to 12 bases. CDR1 and CDR2 (germline): MNHNS, SASEGT. Here the CDR3 DNA reads TGTGCCAGCAGTGAATATTCCAAGGGGGAGCAGTTCTTC. This gives the protein CASSEYSKGEQFF.

This clonotype was observed many times. The chain has TRBV19 and TRBJ1-1; unclear D gene. This CDR3 region has 14 residues. The V and J ends lost 3 bases and 7 bases respectively, with 15 bases between them. Germline V CDR1 and CDR2: LNHDA, SQIVND (reference sequence). The CDR3 here is CASSIGSERIEAFF. In nucleotides, the CDR3 is TGTGCCAGTAGTATTGGTTCGGAGAGGATTGAAGCTTTCTTT.